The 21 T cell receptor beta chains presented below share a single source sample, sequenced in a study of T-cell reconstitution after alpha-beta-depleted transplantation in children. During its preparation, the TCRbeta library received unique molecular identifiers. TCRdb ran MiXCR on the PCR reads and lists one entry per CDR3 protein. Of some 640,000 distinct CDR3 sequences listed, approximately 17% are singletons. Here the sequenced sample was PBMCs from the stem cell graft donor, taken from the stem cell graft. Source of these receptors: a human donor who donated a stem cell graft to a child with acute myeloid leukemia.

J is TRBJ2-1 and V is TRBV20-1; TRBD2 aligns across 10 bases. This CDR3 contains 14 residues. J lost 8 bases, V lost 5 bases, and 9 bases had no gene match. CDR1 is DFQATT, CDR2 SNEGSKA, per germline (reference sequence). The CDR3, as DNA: TGCAGTGCTGCGGGGGCTAGCGGGGGCCATGAGCAGTTCTTC. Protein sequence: CSAAGASGGHEQFF.

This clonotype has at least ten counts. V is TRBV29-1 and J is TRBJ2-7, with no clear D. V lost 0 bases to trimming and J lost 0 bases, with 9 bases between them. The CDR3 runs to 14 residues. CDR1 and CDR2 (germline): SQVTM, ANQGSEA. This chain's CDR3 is CSVEDPGLSYEQYF. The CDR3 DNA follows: TGCAGCGTTGAAGATCCCGGTCTCTCCTACGAGCAGTACTTC.

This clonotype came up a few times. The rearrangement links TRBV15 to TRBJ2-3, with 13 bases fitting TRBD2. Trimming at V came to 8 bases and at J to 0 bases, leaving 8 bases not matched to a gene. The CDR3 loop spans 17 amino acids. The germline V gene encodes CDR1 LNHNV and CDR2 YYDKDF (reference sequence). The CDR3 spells CATWGTSGTASTDTQYF. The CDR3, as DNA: TGTGCCACCTGGGGGACTAGCGGGACTGCTAGCACAGATACGCAGTATTTT.

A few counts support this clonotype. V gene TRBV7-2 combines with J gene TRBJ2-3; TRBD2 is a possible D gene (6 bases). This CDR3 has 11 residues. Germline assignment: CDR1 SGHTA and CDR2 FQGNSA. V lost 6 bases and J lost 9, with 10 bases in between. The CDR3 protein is CASSDSGTQYF. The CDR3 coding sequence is TGTGCCAGCAGTGACAGCGGGACGCAGTATTTT.

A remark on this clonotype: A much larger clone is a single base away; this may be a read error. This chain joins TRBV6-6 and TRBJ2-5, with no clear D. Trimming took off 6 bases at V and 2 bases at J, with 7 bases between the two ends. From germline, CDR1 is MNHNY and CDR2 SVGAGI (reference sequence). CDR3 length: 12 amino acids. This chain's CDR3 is CASSGPQETQYF. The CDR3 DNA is TGTGCCAGCAGCGGGCCTCAAGAGACCCAGTACTTC.

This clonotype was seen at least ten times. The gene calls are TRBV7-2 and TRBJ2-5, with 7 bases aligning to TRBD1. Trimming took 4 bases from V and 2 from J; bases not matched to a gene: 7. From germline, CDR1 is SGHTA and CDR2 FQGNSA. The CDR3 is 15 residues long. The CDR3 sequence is CASSSNRGSQETQYF. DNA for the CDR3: TGTGCCAGCAGCTCCAACAGGGGTAGTCAAGAGACCCAGTACTTC.

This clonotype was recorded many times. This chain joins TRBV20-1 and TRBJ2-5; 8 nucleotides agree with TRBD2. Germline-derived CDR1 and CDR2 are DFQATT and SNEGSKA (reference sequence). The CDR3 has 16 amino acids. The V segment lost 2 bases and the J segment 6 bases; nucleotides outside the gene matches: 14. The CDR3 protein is CSARREGGGTLKTQYF. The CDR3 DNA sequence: TGCAGTGCTAGAAGGGAGGGCGGGGGGACACTGAAGACCCAGTACTTC.

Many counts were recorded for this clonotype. The CDR3 sequence: CSARGPQSGIDYGYTF. In nucleotides, the CDR3 is TGCAGTGCTAGGGGGCCCCAGTCGGGCATAGACTATGGCTACACCTTC. The V and J genes are TRBV20-1 and TRBJ1-2; D might be TRBD1 (5 bases). From germline, CDR1 is DFQATT and CDR2 SNEGSKA (reference sequence). V was trimmed by 3 bases and J by 3 bases, leaving 20 bases between them. CDR3 length: 16 amino acids.

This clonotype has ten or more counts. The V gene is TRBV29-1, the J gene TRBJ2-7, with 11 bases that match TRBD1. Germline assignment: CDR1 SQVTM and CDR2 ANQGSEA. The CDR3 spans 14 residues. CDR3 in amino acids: CRELGGTGGFEQYV. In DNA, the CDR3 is TGCAGGGAATTAGGCGGGACAGGGGGGTTCGAGCAGTACGTC.

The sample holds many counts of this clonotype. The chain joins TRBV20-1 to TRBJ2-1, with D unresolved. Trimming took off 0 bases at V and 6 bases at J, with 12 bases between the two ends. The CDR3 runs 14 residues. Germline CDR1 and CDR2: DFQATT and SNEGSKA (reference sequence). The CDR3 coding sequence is TGCAGTGCTAGAGACATAAGGCCGATCAATGAGCAGTTCTTC. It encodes CSARDIRPINEQFF.

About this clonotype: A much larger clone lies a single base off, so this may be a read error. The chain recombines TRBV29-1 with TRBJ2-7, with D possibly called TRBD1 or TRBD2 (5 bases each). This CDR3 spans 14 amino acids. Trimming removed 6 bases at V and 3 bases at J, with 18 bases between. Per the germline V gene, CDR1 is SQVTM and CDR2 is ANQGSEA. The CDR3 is CSVDQPGQDYEQYF. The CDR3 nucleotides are TGCAGCGTGGATCAACCGGGGCAGGACTACGAGCAGTACTTC.

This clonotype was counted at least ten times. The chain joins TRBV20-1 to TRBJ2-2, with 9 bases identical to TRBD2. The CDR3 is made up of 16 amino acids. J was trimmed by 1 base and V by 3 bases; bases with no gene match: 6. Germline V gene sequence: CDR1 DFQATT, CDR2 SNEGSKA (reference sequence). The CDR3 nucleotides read TGCAGTGCTAGGGGCCTAGCGGGGAGGAACACCGGGGAGCTGTTTTTT. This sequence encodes CSARGLAGRNTGELFF.

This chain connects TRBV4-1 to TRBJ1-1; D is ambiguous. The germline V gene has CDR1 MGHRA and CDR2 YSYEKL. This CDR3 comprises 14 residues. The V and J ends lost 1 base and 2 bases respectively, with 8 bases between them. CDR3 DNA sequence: TGCGCCAGCAGCCAAGGCAGTTATAACACTGAAGCTTTCTTT. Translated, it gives CASSQGSYNTEAFF.

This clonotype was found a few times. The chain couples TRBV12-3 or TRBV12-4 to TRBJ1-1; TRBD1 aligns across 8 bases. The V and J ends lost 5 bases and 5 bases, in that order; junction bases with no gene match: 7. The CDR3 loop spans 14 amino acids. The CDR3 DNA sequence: TGTGCCAGCAGTCCCCACAGGGGGGCTACTGAAGCTTTCTTT. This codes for CASSPHRGATEAFF.

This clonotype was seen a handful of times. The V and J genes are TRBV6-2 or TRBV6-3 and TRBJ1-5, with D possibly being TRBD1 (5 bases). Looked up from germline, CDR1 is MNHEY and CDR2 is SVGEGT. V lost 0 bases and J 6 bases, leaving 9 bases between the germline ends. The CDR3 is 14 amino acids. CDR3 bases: TGTGCCAGCAGTTACTCGTACGGGGGTCAGCCCCAGCATTTT. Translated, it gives CASSYSYGGQPQHF.

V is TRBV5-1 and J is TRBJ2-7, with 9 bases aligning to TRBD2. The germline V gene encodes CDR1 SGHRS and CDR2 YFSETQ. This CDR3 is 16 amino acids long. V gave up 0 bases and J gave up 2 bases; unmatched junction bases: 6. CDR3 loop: CASSLGQGGGAYEQYF. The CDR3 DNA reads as TGCGCCAGCAGCTTGGGTCAGGGCGGGGGGGCCTACGAGCAGTACTTC.

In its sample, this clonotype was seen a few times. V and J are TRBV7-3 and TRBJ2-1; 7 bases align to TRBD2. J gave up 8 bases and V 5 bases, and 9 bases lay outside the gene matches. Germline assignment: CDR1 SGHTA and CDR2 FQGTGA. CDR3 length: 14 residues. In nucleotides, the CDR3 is TGTGCCAGCAGCGGACTTGGACTAGACGATGAGCAGTTCTTC. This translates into CASSGLGLDDEQFF. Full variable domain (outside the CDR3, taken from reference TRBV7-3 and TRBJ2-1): GAGVSQTPSNKVTEKGKYVELRCDPISGHTALYWYRQSLGQGPEFLIYFQGTGAADDSGLPNDRFFAVRPEGSVSTLKIQRTERGDSAVYLCASSGLGLDDEQFFGPGTRLTVL.

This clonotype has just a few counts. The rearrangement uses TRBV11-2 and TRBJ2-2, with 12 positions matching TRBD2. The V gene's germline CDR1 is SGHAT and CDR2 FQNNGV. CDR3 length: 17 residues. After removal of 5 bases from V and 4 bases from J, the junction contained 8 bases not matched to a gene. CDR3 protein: CASSALAGGQGTGELFF. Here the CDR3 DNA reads TGTGCCAGCAGCGCTCTAGCGGGGGGGCAAGGCACCGGGGAGCTGTTTTTT.

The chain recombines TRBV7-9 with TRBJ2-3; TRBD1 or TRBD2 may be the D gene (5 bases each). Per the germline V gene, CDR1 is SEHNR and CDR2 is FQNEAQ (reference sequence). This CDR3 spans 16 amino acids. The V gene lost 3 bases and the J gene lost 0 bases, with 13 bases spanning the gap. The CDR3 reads CASSFLSGASTDTQYF. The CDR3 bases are TGTGCCAGCAGCTTCTTGTCCGGGGCTAGCACAGATACGCAGTATTTT.

As DNA, the CDR3 is TGCAGTGCTAGTGGGACACTGAACACTGAAGCTTTCTTT. Protein product: CSASGTLNTEAFF. V and J are TRBV20-1 and TRBJ1-1; D is perhaps TRBD1 (6 bases). Germline V gives CDR1 DFQATT, CDR2 SNEGSKA (reference sequence). V gave up 3 bases and J gave up 0 bases, with 8 bases separating them. The CDR3 covers 13 residues.

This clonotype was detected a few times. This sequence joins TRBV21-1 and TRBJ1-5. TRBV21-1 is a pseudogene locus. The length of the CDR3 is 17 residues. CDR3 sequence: CASSKEAGLECNQPQHF. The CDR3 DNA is TGTGCCAGCAGCAAAGAGGCGGGACTGGAATGCAATCAGCCCCAGCATTTT.